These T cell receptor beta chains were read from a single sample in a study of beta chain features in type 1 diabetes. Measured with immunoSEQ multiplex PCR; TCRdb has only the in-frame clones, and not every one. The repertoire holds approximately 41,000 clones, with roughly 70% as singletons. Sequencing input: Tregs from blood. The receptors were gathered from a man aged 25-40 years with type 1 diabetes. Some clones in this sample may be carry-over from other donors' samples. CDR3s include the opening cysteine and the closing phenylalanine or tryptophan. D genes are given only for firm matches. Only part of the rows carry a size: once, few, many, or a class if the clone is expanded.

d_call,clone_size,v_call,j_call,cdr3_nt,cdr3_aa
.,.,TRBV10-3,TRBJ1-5,TGTGCCATCCGAGCGGGGTTTTATAGCAATCAGCCCCAGCATTTT,CAIRAGFYSNQPQHF
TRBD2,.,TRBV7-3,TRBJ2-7,TGTGCCAGCAGCTTAATGGGAGGGGAGGACGAGCAGTACTTC,CASSLMGGEDEQYF
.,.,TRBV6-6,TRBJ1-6,TGTGCCAGCAGCCGACCCGGGGGGGATTCACCCCTCCACTTT,CASSRPGGDSPLHF
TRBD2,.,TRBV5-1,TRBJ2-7,TGCGCCAGCAGCCCCAGGACTAGCGGGGGATTCTACGAGCAGTACTTC,CASSPRTSGGFYEQYF
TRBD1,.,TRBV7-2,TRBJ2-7,TGTGCCAGCAGCCTTAGGACAGGGTCTTCCTACGAGCAGTACTTC,CASSLRTGSSYEQYF
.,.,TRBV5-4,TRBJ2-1,TGTGCCAGCAGCTTGGACGCAGGGTTAGGGTACAATGAGCAGTTCTTC,CASSLDAGLGYNEQFF
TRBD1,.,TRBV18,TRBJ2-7,TGTGCCAGCTCACCCCGACAGGGTGGGAACTACGAGCAGTACTTC,CASSPRQGGNYEQYF
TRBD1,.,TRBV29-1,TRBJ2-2,TGCAGCGTGCGGCTCGGGACAGGGGCGGTCGGGGAGCTGTTTTTT,CSVRLGTGAVGELFF
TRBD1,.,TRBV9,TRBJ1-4,TGTGCCAGCAGCTCTCGGACAGGGGTGAATGAAAAACTGTTTTTT,CASSSRTGVNEKLFF
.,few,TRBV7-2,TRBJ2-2,TGTGCCAGCAGCTGGGCCCTTCTGGGCGGGACCGGGGAGCTGTTTTTT,CASSWALLGGTGELFF
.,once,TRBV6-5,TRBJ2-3,TGTGCCAGCAGTAGCCCCGGGGAAGCTACGCAGTATTTT,CASSSPGEATQYF
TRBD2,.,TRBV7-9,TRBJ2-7,TGTGCCAGCAGCAAAGGACTAGGGGACCGCGAGCAGTACTTC,CASSKGLGDREQYF
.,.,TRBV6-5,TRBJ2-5,TGTGCCGGTTCAGGACAGATGTACCAAGAGACCCAGTACTTC,CAGSGQMYQETQYF
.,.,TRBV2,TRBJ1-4,TGTGCCAGCAGTGAACGGGAGGGGGAAAAACTGTTTTTT,CASSEREGEKLFF
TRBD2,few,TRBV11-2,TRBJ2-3,TGTGCCAGCAGCCAACTAGCGGGGGGCACAGATACGCAGTATTTT,CASSQLAGGTDTQYF
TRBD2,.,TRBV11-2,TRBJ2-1,TGTGCCAGCAGCCCCCGGACTAGCGGGGGGACTTCCTACAATGAGCAGTTCTTC,CASSPRTSGGTSYNEQFF
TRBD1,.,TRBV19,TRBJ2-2,TGTGCCACTACACTTGGGACAGGGGAGGGCGGGGAGCTGTTTTTT,CATTLGTGEGGELFF
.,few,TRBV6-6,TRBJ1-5,TGTGCCAGCAGTACCCCGACTCGGTTTCAGCCCCAGCATTTT,CASSTPTRFQPQHF
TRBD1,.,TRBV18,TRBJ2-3,TGTGCCAGCTCACCACAATGGGACAGGGGGACAGATACGCAGTATTTT,CASSPQWDRGTDTQYF
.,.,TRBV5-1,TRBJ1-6,TGCGCCAGCAGCTTGGGTACAACCGCCTCACCCCTCCACTTT,CASSLGTTASPLHF
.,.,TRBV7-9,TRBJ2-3,TGTGCCAGCACACTCCAAATCCTACAGGGAATTGCAGATACGCAGTATTTT,CASTLQILQGIADTQYF
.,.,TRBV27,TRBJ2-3,TGTGCCAGCAGTTTTAGTGGGGCGAGTACGCAGTATTTT,CASSFSGASTQYF
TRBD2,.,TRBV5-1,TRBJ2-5,TGCGCCAGCAGCGTTGCGGGGGAAGAGACCCAGTACTTC,CASSVAGEETQYF
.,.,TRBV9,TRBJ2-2,TGTGCCAGCAGCCCAAGAAGACAGCCCGGGGAGCTGTTTTTT,CASSPRRQPGELFF
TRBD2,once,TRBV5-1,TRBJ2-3,TGCGCCAGCAGCACCCTTGGGGGAGGGAGCACAGATACGCAGTATTTT,CASSTLGGGSTDTQYF
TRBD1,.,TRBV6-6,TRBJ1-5,TGTGCCAGCAGCCTGTGGACAGGGGGGAGCAATCAGCCCCAGCATTTT,CASSLWTGGSNQPQHF
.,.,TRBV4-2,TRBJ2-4,TGTGCCAGCAGCCAAGTCTCCCGGGGAACCCTAGCCAAAAACATTCAGTACTTC,CASSQVSRGTLAKNIQYF
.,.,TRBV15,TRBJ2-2,TGTGCCACCAGCAGAGATCCGTCGAACACCGGGGAGCTGTTTTTT,CATSRDPSNTGELFF
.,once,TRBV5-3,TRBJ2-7,TGTGCCAGAAGCTTGGACGTATCAGGTACGGGGGAGCAGTACTTC,CARSLDVSGTGEQYF
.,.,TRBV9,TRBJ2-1,TGTGCCAGCAGTCTTGCATCGGGGGCCTACAATGAGCAGTTCTTC,CASSLASGAYNEQFF
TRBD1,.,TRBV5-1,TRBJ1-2,TGCGCCAGCAGCGTGGACCCCGGGACAGGGTCTAACTATGGCTACACCTTC,CASSVDPGTGSNYGYTF
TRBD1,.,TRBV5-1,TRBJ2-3,TGCGCCAGCGGAGCACAGGGGTGGACAGATACGCAGTATTTT,CASGAQGWTDTQYF
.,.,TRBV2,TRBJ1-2,TGTGCCAGCAGTGAGCAGGGAACTAACTATGGCTACACCTTC,CASSEQGTNYGYTF
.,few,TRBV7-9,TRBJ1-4,TGTGCCAGCAGCTCCCGGCGGACAGAAGCTTTTATAGAACTGTTTTTT,CASSSRRTEAFIELFF